This note documents a single T cell receptor (beta chain) sequence. What it binds is not known. This sample is drawn from a study of cytotoxic CD8 clonotypes in ibrutinib-treated CLL. Overall study context: The response samples were taken once patients had been treated for a median of about 12 months, range 6 to 36.

V lost 5 bases to trimming and J lost 11 bases; unmatched junction nucleotides: 14. CDR3 size: 14 residues. Germline values: CDR1 SGHAT, CDR2 FQDESV (reference sequence). Clones were sequenced by immunoSEQ multiplex PCR, and TCRdb holds only the in-frame ones, with some missing. The sample includes some 200,000 clones, 75% to 80% of them seen just once. Study-wide results and caveats: Sustained-remission patients were sampled at different times than progressing patients were. Higher circulating CD8+ T-cell counts strongly accompanied higher baseline clonality, above age-matched healthy donors.

This sequence originates from a human donor with chronic lymphocytic leukemia. V usage is TRBV11-1 and J usage is TRBJ1-1; TRBD1 agrees at 7 bases. Material: PBMCs, obtained after 12 months of ibrutinib treatment. CDR3: CASSPTVTGWFAFF. CDR3 sequence (DNA): TGTGCCAGCAGCCCGACCGTGACAGGGTGGTTTGCTTTCTTT.